This T cell receptor (beta chain) is drawn from a study of shared clonotypes between healthy human individuals. Points on this clone: The antigen is undetermined.

Only in-frame clones appear in the TCRdb table, and some are missing; sequencing was by immunoSEQ multiplex PCR. This table has around 2.3 million clones, around 95% appearing once. The V end lost 4 bases, the J end lost 8 bases, and 14 bases lay between the germline ends. From germline, CDR1 is MNHEY and CDR2 SVGAGI. The CDR3 covers 13 residues. Study results and caveats: Expectations were that clonotype sharing among donors would be affected by sequencing depth. Rarefaction showed sorted-subset sequencing was incomplete despite large depth.

Input material: naive CD4+ T cells sorted from blood. Subset specified: CD45RA+ positively selected. The source of this sequence is a man aged 18 to 30 in good health. The chain couples TRBV6-5 to TRBJ1-2; maybe TRBD1 (6 bases). CDR3 amino acids: CASSSQGSYGYTF. The CDR3, as DNA: TGTGCCAGCAGTTCACAGGGAAGTTACGGCTACACCTTC.